The 5 T cell receptor beta chains below all came from one sample that was sequenced in a study of CD8 T cells in Susac syndrome. Random hexamers were used to reverse transcribe 0.5 to 1 ug of RNA. TCRdb itself ran the immunoSEQ multiplex PCR reads through MiXCR, one entry per CDR3 protein. The table lists over 150,000 distinct CDR3 sequences, about 94% of them singletons. The sequenced sample was CD4+ T cells from PBMCs. The receptors originated from a human donor with multiple sclerosis.

This clonotype was seen only a few times. The CDR3, as DNA: TGTGCCAGCAGGGATAGCGGGGGTACAGATACGCAGTATTTT. As protein: CASRDSGGTDTQYF. The chain combines TRBV6-1 with TRBJ2-3, with TRBD2 identical over 9 bases. CDR3 size: 14 residues. V was pared by 6 bases and J by 3 bases, with 4 bases of the junction left unmatched. CDR1 MNHNS and CDR2 SASEGT come from the germline V gene.

This clonotype was counted a few times. The rearrangement joins TRBV7-2 to TRBJ2-3, with 9 bases lining up with TRBD2. CDR1 and CDR2 (germline): SGHTA, FQGNSA. CDR3 length: 14 residues. With 5 bases clipped from V and 4 bases from J, the junction kept 4 bases outside the gene matches. This chain's CDR3 is CASSSSGGSDTQYF. The CDR3 DNA is TGTGCCAGCAGCAGTAGCGGGGGTTCAGATACGCAGTATTTT. The full variable domain, completed using reference TRBV7-2 and TRBJ2-3, is GAGVSQSPSNKVTEKGKDVELRCDPISGHTALYWYRQSLGQGLEFLIYFQGNSAPDKSGLPSDRFSAERTGGSVSTLTIQRTQQEDSAVYLCASSSSGGSDTQYFGPGTRLTVL.

V gene TRBV19 combines with J gene TRBJ1-1; the D gene is possibly TRBD1 (6 bases). Looked up from germline, CDR1 is LNHDA and CDR2 is SQIVND (reference sequence). CDR3 size: 14 residues. Trimming stripped 3 bases from V and 1 base from J, with 9 bases between. The CDR3 DNA sequence: TGTGCCAGTAGTATTCAGGGGAAGAACACTGAAGCTTTCTTT. This translates into CASSIQGKNTEAFF.

The CDR3, as DNA: TGTGCCAGCAGCCCGGGGGCATGGGAGCAGTACTTC. Amino acids: CASSPGAWEQYF. The chain couples TRBV3-1 to TRBJ2-7; D assignment may be TRBD1 or TRBD2 (6 bases each). The V and J ends lost 4 bases and 7 bases respectively, with 11 bases between them. Germline V lookup: CDR1 LGHDT, CDR2 YNNKEL (reference sequence). The CDR3 loop spans 12 amino acids.

The gene calls are TRBV20-1 and TRBJ1-2, with a weak D call TRBD1 (5 bases). The germline V and J ends were trimmed by 6 bases and 7 bases, with 18 bases remaining between them. Germline-derived CDR1 and CDR2 are DFQATT and SNEGSKA (reference sequence). This CDR3 has 13 residues. This CDR3 reads CSAVVEGTGGYTF. The CDR3 DNA follows: TGCAGTGCCGTAGTGGAGGGGACGGGTGGCTACACCTTC.